These 13 T cell receptor beta chains were sequenced from one sample in a study of OX40 agonist ivuxolimab in advanced cancers. Produced via immunoSEQ multiplex PCR; TCRdb's table is partial and in-frame only. The profile shows tens of thousands of clones, more than 80% of them singletons. Sequenced material: CD4+ or CD8+ T cells sorted from blood, taken in a trial of the OX40 agonist ivuxolimab. Receptor source: an adult with an advanced solid tumor such as melanoma, head and neck, liver or kidney cancer.

In its sample, this clone was seen once. The V and J genes are TRBV11-3 and TRBJ2-5, with D possibly TRBD1 on 6 matching bases. Germline V gene lookup returns CDR1 SGHNT and CDR2 YENEEA. The CDR3 extends over 16 amino acids. Trimming cost V 0 bases and J 5 bases, with 16 bases left between them. In DNA, the CDR3 is TGTGCCAGCAGCTTAGATCCACAGGGTGCGGTGGAGACCCAGTACTTC. This translates into CASSLDPQGAVETQYF. The whole variable domain, remainder taken from reference TRBV11-3 and TRBJ2-5, is EAGVVQSPRYKIIEKKQPVAFWCNPISGHNTLYWYLQNLGQGPELLIRYENEEAVDDSQLPKDRFSAERLKGVDSTLKIQPAELGDSAVYLCASSLDPQGAVETQYFGPGTRLLVL.

This clone has only a few counts. This chain uses TRBV19 with TRBJ1-2; no definite D call. The germline V gene encodes CDR1 LNHDA and CDR2 SQIVND (reference sequence). V was shortened by 6 bases and J by 8 bases, with 25 bases between the two germline ends. The CDR3 is 16 residues long. Here the CDR3 reads CASSREQSATSYGYTF. The CDR3 DNA follows: TGTGCCAGTAGCCGAGAACAGTCCGCGACCTCGTACGGCTACACCTTC. Complete variable domain (other parts from reference TRBV19 and TRBJ1-2): DGGITQSPKYLFRKEGQNVTLSCEQNLNHDAMYWYRQDPGQGLRLIYYSQIVNDFQKGDIAEGYSVSREKKESFPLTVTSAQKNPTAFYLCASSREQSATSYGYTFGSGTRLTVV.

The gene calls are TRBV5-6 and TRBJ2-3; D not resolved. V lost 0 bases and J 7 bases, leaving 15 bases between the germline ends. The CDR3 is 15 amino acids. Germline V gene sequence: CDR1 SGHDT, CDR2 YYEEEE. This chain's CDR3 is CASSLAVTLSYTQYF. CDR3 in DNA: TGTGCCAGCAGCTTGGCCGTCACTCTAAGCTATACGCAGTATTTT. Based on the CDR3 plus reference TRBV5-6 and TRBJ2-3, the full variable domain is DAGVTQSPTHLIKTRGQQVTLRCSPKSGHDTVSWYQQALGQGPQFIFQYYEEEERQRGNFPDRFSGHQFPNYSSELNVNALLLGDSALYLCASSLAVTLSYTQYFGPGTRLTVL.

The chain has TRBV5-1 and TRBJ2-5; TRBD1 matches at 9 bases. Germline trimming cut 4 bases from V and 2 bases from J; bases unmatched to any gene: 3. Germline V gene lookup returns CDR1 SGHRS and CDR2 YFSETQ. The CDR3 spans 14 residues. CDR3 nucleotides: TGCGCCAGCAGCCCACAGGGGGCACAAGAGACCCAGTACTTC. This codes for CASSPQGAQETQYF.

V and J are TRBV9 and TRBJ2-3; tentatively, D is TRBD2 (5 bases). There are 12 residues in the CDR3. Trimming took off 7 bases at V and 2 bases at J, with 8 bases between the two ends. The germline gives CDR1 SGDLS, CDR2 YYNGEE. This CDR3 is CASADYTDTQYF. The CDR3 nucleotides read TGTGCCAGCGCTGACTACACAGATACGCAGTATTTT.

In its sample, this clone was seen a few times. The chain is built from TRBV27 and TRBJ2-3; D gene ambiguous. Trimming removed 6 bases from V and 6 bases from J, with 13 bases in between. The CDR3 runs to 13 residues. In germline, CDR1 is MNHEY, CDR2 SMNVEV (reference sequence). Written as DNA, the CDR3 is TGTGCCAGCAGGACCCGGACGTGGGATACGCAGTATTTT. Translated, it gives CASRTRTWDTQYF.

The V call is TRBV14, the J call TRBJ1-1; 10 bases fit TRBD1. Germline lookup yields CDR1 SGHDN and CDR2 FVKESK. J lost 5 bases, V lost 4 bases, and 7 bases had no gene match. The CDR3 extends over 15 amino acids. The CDR3: CASSPWGQGNTEAFF. The CDR3 DNA is TGTGCCAGCAGCCCCTGGGGACAGGGGAATACTGAAGCTTTCTTT.

The chain carries TRBV7-9 and TRBJ1-1, with D unclear. Trimming cost V 2 bases and J 5 bases, with 6 bases left between them. Per germline, CDR1 SEHNR and CDR2 FQNEAQ (reference sequence). The CDR3 totals 12 residues. In DNA, the CDR3 is TGTGCCAGCAGCTTATGGAGAACTGAAGCTTTCTTT. Amino acid sequence: CASSLWRTEAFF.

The rearrangement joins TRBV6-5 to TRBJ1-2; a possible D gene is TRBD1 (6 bases). This CDR3 comprises 14 residues. Germline V gene sequence: CDR1 MNHEY, CDR2 SVGAGI. V lost 2 bases and J lost 8, with 15 bases in between. In DNA form, the CDR3 reads TGTGCCAGCAGTTACGAGGGGGACGGGATAGGCTACACCTTC. Its protein product is CASSYEGDGIGYTF.

This rearrangement joins TRBV7-2 to TRBJ1-5; possibly TRBD1 for D (5 bases). Trimming took off 5 bases at V and 2 bases at J, with 16 bases between the two ends. The CDR3 length is 16 residues. CDR1 is SGHTA, CDR2 FQGNSA, per germline. The CDR3 protein is CASSRNAGSGNQPQHF. The CDR3 DNA is TGTGCCAGCAGCCGGAACGCAGGGTCTGGCAATCAGCCCCAGCATTTT.

The V gene is TRBV2, the J gene TRBJ1-4; 7 bases are shared with TRBD1. This CDR3 region has 17 residues. CDR1 SNHLY and CDR2 FYNNEI come from the germline V gene. V was clipped by 6 bases and J by 5 bases; unmatched bases: 15. The CDR3 sequence: CASSLRGNRGGNEKLFF. The CDR3 DNA is TGTGCCAGCAGCCTCCGGGGCAACAGGGGAGGCAATGAAAAACTGTTTTTT.

J is TRBJ2-7 and V is TRBV4-3, with D possibly being TRBD2 (6 bases). Trimming removed 1 base at V and 4 bases at J, with 23 bases between. The CDR3 spans 18 residues. In germline, CDR1 is LGHNA, CDR2 YSLEER. The CDR3 loop reads CASSQVVASATSPYEQYF. In DNA, the CDR3 is TGCGCCAGCAGCCAAGTGGTGGCTAGCGCCACCTCCCCATACGAGCAGTACTTC.

This chain uses TRBV7-4 with TRBJ1-2, with unresolved D. The CDR3 spans 15 residues. Per the germline V gene, CDR1 is SGHVT and CDR2 is SQSDAQ. Trimming removed 1 base from V and 6 bases from J, with 15 bases in between. The CDR3 DNA sequence: TGTGCCAGCAGCTTAGTTGGACCGCTACCAAATGGCTACACCTTC. As protein: CASSLVGPLPNGYTF.